Presented here are 7 T cell receptor beta chains from one specimen sequenced in a study of blood T cell repertoires in COVID-19. Sequenced by immunoSEQ multiplex PCR; TCRdb stores in-frame clones only, minus some. The sample holds approximately 240,000 clones, more than 65% seen once. The sample taken for sequencing was peripheral blood. The receptors were gathered from a woman aged 25-40 years who had recovered from COVID-19.

J is TRBJ2-7 and V is TRBV9, with D possibly matching TRBD2 (6 bases). Germline CDR1 is SGDLS and CDR2 is YYNGEE. Trimming pared 4 bases from V and 0 bases from J, leaving 14 bases between. The CDR3 has 15 amino acids. The CDR3: CASSWGVGGSYEQYF. The CDR3, as DNA: TGTGCCAGCAGCTGGGGGGTGGGAGGCTCCTACGAGCAGTACTTC. Variable domain in full (rest from reference TRBV9 and TRBJ2-7): DSGVTQTPKHLITATGQRVTLRCSPRSGDLSVYWYQQSLDQGLQFLIQYYNGEERAKGNILERFSAQQFPDLHSELNLSSLELGDSALYFCASSWGVGGSYEQYFGPGTRLTVT.

The rearrangement joins TRBV11-3 to TRBJ1-1, with a tentative D call TRBD1 (6 bases). Trimming cost V 6 bases and J 5 bases, with 13 bases left between them. CDR3 length: 13 amino acids. CDR1 and CDR2 from the germline V gene are SGHNT and YENEEA. CDR3 sequence: CASSRNRETEAFF. CDR3 bases: TGTGCCAGCAGTCGGAACAGGGAGACTGAAGCTTTCTTT.

A remark on this clone: The same CDR3 can be traced to other DNA sequences in this sample. This chain connects TRBV9 to TRBJ2-3; D unclear. V lost 4 bases and J 0 bases, leaving 3 bases between the germline ends. The length of the CDR3 is 12 residues. Per the germline V gene, CDR1 is SGDLS and CDR2 is YYNGEE. In DNA form, the CDR3 reads TGTGCCAGCAGCAGCAGCACAGATACGCAGTATTTT. Translating gives CASSSSTDTQYF.

This chain connects TRBV6-5 to TRBJ2-3; perhaps TRBD2 as D (5 bases). Germline CDR1 and CDR2: MNHEY and SVGAGI. V lost 6 bases, J lost 0 bases, and 7 bases lay in between. The CDR3 is 13 amino acids. CDR3 amino acids: CASRGDSTDTQYF. The CDR3 DNA is TGTGCCAGCAGGGGAGATAGCACAGATACGCAGTATTTT.

This chain uses TRBV5-4 with TRBJ2-2, with 14 bases aligning to TRBD2. The length of the CDR3 is 17 residues. Per the germline V gene, CDR1 is SGHNT and CDR2 is YYREEE (reference sequence). J gave up 5 bases and V 4 bases, and 7 bases lay outside the gene matches. CDR3 in amino acids: CASSPTSGRAWTGELFF. The DNA for the CDR3 is TGTGCCAGCAGCCCGACTAGCGGGAGGGCCTGGACCGGGGAGCTGTTTTTT.

The J gene is TRBJ2-1, the V gene TRBV28; 8 positions match TRBD2. Losses at the gene ends were 4 bases for V and 9 bases for J; bases not matched to a gene: 11. The CDR3 covers 15 residues. From germline, CDR1 is MDHEN and CDR2 SYDVKM. In DNA, the CDR3 is TGTGCCAGCAGTTCTATAGCGGGGTTGGGCGGTGAGCAGTTCTTC. Translating gives CASSSIAGLGGEQFF.

This clone was detected only once. J is TRBJ1-3 and V is TRBV7-7, with a possible D match to TRBD1 (6 bases). Trimming removed 0 bases at V and 0 bases at J, with 12 bases between. Germline CDR1 reads SSHAT; CDR2 reads FNYEAQ (reference sequence). There are 17 residues in the CDR3. The DNA of the CDR3 is TGTGCCAGCAGCTTAGCAGGACAGAAATTCTCTGGAAACACCATATATTTT. Residues: CASSLAGQKFSGNTIYF.